This TCR beta chain was identified in a study of beta chain features in type 1 diabetes. The investigators reverse transcribed all of the isolated RNA, so they sequenced expressed TCRB transcripts. Profiled with immunoSEQ multiplex PCR; TCRdb holds only in-frame clones, not every one. In the table there are around 200,000 clones, around 13% of which are singletons. Germline CDR1 and CDR2: GTSNPN and SVGIG (reference sequence). V lost 8 bases, J lost 0 bases, and 13 bases lay in between. This CDR3 contains 13 residues. Each of the CD4+ naive, central memory, regulatory and stem cell-like memory populations was sorted via CD45RO/CCR7/CD25/CD127/CD95/CD27.

The sequence was collected from a woman between 18 and 29 years old in good health. V and J are TRBV30 and TRBJ1-1, with D uncertain. The sample consisted of central memory CD4+ T cells from blood. The CDR3 is CARTVHMNTEAFF. CDR3 in DNA: TGTGCCCGGACCGTCCACATGAACACTGAAGCTTTCTTT.